This T cell receptor beta chain was captured by sequencing in a study of blood T cell repertoires in COVID-19 (dated by TCRdb to 2020 to 2022). Describing the broader study: Samples from collaborators originated in the United States, Italy and Spain and spanned both the acute and convalescent phases of COVID-19. Deeply sampled blood TCRbeta repertoires from subjects exposed to, actively infected with, or recovered from COVID-19 were included in the dataset. Samples came from the ongoing ImmuneRACE study (first 160 participants) plus 1,254 subjects from 6 global collaborators. HLA class I and class II types, where available, came from metadata supplied by the sample provider rather than from assay-based typing. The repertoires were released in a freely available public database meant as a resource for research on the immune response to SARS-CoV-2. The prospective study material was composed of cDNA or gDNA derived from T cells, B-cell-depleted T cells, or PBMCs. A de-identified subject ID, COVID-19 status, age in years and sex were almost always included in the sample metadata. The investigation overall reported the following: Clinical and demographic metadata were provided uncurated, with the amount varying by source and participant.

TCRbeta CDR3 regions were amplified from genomic DNA by means of the immunoSEQ Assay, a bias-controlled multiplex PCR. From the authors' description of their analysis: Nucleated cell counts per sample were estimated from amplification of reference gene primers within the assay. Sequence reads were collapsed and filtered to measure the absolute abundance of every unique TCRbeta CDR3 rearrangement. For each sample, productive Simpson clonality was calculated by taking the square root of Simpson's diversity index across productive rearrangements. TCRdb holds this immuneACCESS table with in-frame rearrangements only. Some clones are missing; in checked studies, unresolved V genes explain under half, and the rest has no known cause. V and J calls and clone size come straight from that table; D and trimming were deduced from the DNA. The sample has about 140,000 clones on record, over 80% of them singletons. The biggest ten clones account for 5.2% of the sample.

Participants in the prospective study were enrolled through a virtual design, were aged roughly 18 to 100 years, and lived in approximately 25 United States geographic areas. To assign participants to cohorts, the prospective study relied on clinical history that participants themselves reported in a screening survey and a study questionnaire. A participant counted as exposed if, within 2 weeks of entering the study, that participant had been in contact with someone who had a PCR-confirmed or clinician-diagnosed COVID-19 case. Each participant in the prospective study had whole blood, serum and a nasopharyngeal or oropharyngeal swab collected by mobile phlebotomists. Prospective study participants could optionally give additional blood draws and questionnaires over a roughly two-month period. Prospective study blood samples were shipped either frozen or at room temperature before DNA extraction.

The germline V end is reduced by 2 bases and the J end by 5 bases; junction bases left unmatched: 5. From its cysteine to its phenylalanine, the CDR3 spans 14 amino acids. CDR3 DNA only is kept here, 42 bases in frame from base 1. The germline V gene (reference sequence) sets CDR1 to LGHDT and CDR2 to YNNKEL. This clone was seen only a few times. The antigen it binds to is not known. No base qualities exist here, and no much larger clone lies one base off it. The rearrangement combines TRBV3-1 (or the pseudogene TRBV3-2) with TRBJ2-7, and 8 junction bases match TRBD2. This sequence was found in a man between 65 and 85 years old who had been exposed to COVID-19. Input material: PBMCs or T cells enriched from blood (not recorded which). The CDR3 corresponds to CASSQSSGGNEQYF. At the DNA level, the sequence is TGTGCCAGCAGCCAAAGCAGCGGGGGAAACGAGCAGTACTTC.